Included here is one T cell receptor (beta chain) sequence, with context. Its antigen is not identified. TCRdb keeps only in-frame clones here, not all; method: immunoSEQ multiplex PCR. The sample shows 130,000 or so clones, roughly nine tenths of them seen only once. The data are from a study of T cell responses to AZD1222 COVID-19 vaccine. Whole-study results and caveats: Spike-spanning, vaccine-associated CD4 TCRs were dominant at 160-218 and 743-854. A mostly white British donor set with more females was recruited, and clonal diversity was possibly underestimated. Receipt of two AZD1222 doses was followed by a rise in Spike-specific TCR breadth and depth.

The germline V gene encodes CDR1 LGHDT and CDR2 YNNKEL (reference sequence). The CDR3 covers 14 residues. Trimming took 4 bases from V and 7 from J, leaving 11 bases between them. The chain recombines TRBV3-1 (or the pseudogene TRBV3-2) with TRBJ1-6, with a weak D call TRBD1 (6 bases). Sequencing used peripheral blood, obtained on day 0 of AZD1222 vaccination. The TCR comes from an adult in good health. The CDR3 protein is CASSPDRPNSPLHF. Written as DNA, the CDR3 is TGTGCCAGCAGCCCCGACAGGCCGAATTCACCCCTCCACTTT.